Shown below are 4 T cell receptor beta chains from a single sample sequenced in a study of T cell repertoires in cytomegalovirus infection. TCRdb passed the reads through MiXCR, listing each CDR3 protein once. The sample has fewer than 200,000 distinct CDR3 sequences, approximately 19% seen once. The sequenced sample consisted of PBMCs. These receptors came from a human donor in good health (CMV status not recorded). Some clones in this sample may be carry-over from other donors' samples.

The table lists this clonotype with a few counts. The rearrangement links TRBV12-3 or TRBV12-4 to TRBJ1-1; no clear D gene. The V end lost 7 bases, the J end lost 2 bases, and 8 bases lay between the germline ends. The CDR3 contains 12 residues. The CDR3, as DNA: TGTGCCAGCACCGAGACAAACACTGAAGCTTTCTTT. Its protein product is CASTETNTEAFF.

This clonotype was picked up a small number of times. This chain's CDR3 is CAWSGPGHNNEQFF. CDR3 sequence (DNA): TGTGCCTGGAGTGGGCCCGGGCACAACAATGAGCAGTTCTTC. The chain has TRBV30 and TRBJ2-1; D not resolved. This CDR3 contains 14 residues. V gave up 1 base and J gave up 5 bases, with 12 bases separating them. Germline assignment: CDR1 GTSNPN and CDR2 SVGIG (reference sequence).

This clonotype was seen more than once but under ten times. CDR3 protein: CASSQGTVNSPLHF. The CDR3 DNA reads TGTGCCAGCAGCCAAGGGACGGTAAATTCACCCCTCCACTTT. The J gene is TRBJ1-6, the V gene TRBV9, with D perhaps TRBD1 (5 bases). Trimming removed 4 bases at V and 7 bases at J, with 12 bases between. The CDR3 loop spans 14 amino acids. Germline lookup yields CDR1 SGDLS and CDR2 YYNGEE.

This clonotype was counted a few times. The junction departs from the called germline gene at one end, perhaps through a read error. Here the CDR3 reads CASSQGLREKRVF. DNA for the CDR3: TGCGCCAGCAGCCAAGGCCTTAGGGAGAAGAGAGTCTTC. The chain carries TRBV4-3 and TRBJ2-1; TRBD2 might be the D (5 bases). Germline CDR1 reads LGHNA; CDR2 reads YSLEER. The CDR3 runs 13 residues.